The T cell receptor beta chain under discussion was sequenced for a study of T cells in Graves' hyperthyroidism and ophthalmopathy. TCR beta CDR3 region amplification was performed from RNA transcripts. TCR CDR3 underwent first-round RT-PCR with the HTBI primer set. TCRdb reprocessed the multiplex PCR reads with MiXCR, giving one entry per CDR3 protein. The table shows about 500,000 distinct CDR3 sequences, with around 50% occurring only once. Patients were excluded for uncontrolled infection, other autoimmune disease, pregnancy or lactation. Based on clinical symptoms, serum thyroxine and TRAb, thyroid ultrasound and orbital computed tomography, diagnoses were reached. The source is an adult woman with Graves' disease, either hyperthyroidism or ophthalmopathy (not recorded which). The sequenced sample consisted of peripheral blood or thyroid tissue (not recorded which).

The chain's CDR3 is CASTGLADYYEQYF. The DNA of the CDR3 is TGTGCCAGCACTGGACTAGCGGATTACTACGAGCAGTACTTC. The genes are TRBV11-2 and TRBJ2-7, with 10 bases fitting TRBD2. This CDR3 region has 14 residues. CDR1 is SGHAT and CDR2 is FQNNGV in the germline V gene. V lost 7 bases, J lost 3 bases, and 6 bases stayed unmatched.